This T cell receptor beta chain originates from a study of blood T cell repertoires in COVID-19. Study at large: The study drew acute and convalescent COVID-19 samples from the United States, Italy and Spain. T cells, B-cell-depleted T cells, or PBMCs provided the cDNA or gDNA that served as material.

V shed 4 bases and J 5 bases; nucleotides not matched to a gene: 5. CDR1 is LGHDT, CDR2 YNNKEL, per germline (reference sequence). This CDR3 contains 15 residues. Authors' analysis steps: Nucleated cell number was recorded as an estimate derived from reference gene primer amplification. The method was immunoSEQ multiplex PCR; TCRdb's version includes in-frame clones alone and lacks a portion of them. The DNA gave D and trimming, while V, J and clone size come from that table. The sample consists of around 58,000 clones, roughly 85% of them appearing once. The chain links TRBV3-1 (or the pseudogene TRBV3-2) to TRBJ1-1; 12 bases align to TRBD1. Sequences were obtained from peripheral blood. The receptor was derived from a human donor in a cohort sampled during active COVID-19. The CDR3: CASSPRDRGRTEAFF. The CDR3 DNA reads TGTGCCAGCAGCCCCCGGGACAGGGGGCGAACTGAAGCTTTCTTT.